This T cell receptor (beta chain) comes out of a study of shared clonotypes between healthy human individuals. Method: immunoSEQ multiplex PCR; TCRdb's copy keeps in-frame clones and lacks some. The table records about 1.5 million clones, roughly 96% of them present only once. V trimming: 1 base; J trimming: 0 bases; junction bases outside the gene matches: 6. The CDR3 is 18 residues long. Germline lookup yields CDR1 KGHSH and CDR2 LQKENI. Sequencing used naive CD4+ T cells sorted from blood. Subset noted: CD45RA+ positively selected. This clonotype originated in a man aged 30-40 years in good health. This chain uses TRBV18 with TRBJ2-2, with TRBD2 matching over 9 bases. The CDR3 protein is CASSPLNLAGTNTGELFF. In nucleotides, the CDR3 is TGTGCCAGCTCACCACTTAATCTAGCGGGGACGAACACCGGGGAGCTGTTTTTT. Together with reference TRBV18 and TRBJ2-2, the CDR3 gives the full variable domain: NAGVMQNPRHLVRRRGQEARLRCSPMKGHSHVYWYRQLPEEGLKFMVYLQKENIIDESGMPKERFSAEFPKEGPSILRIQQVVRGDSAAYFCASSPLNLAGTNTGELFFGEGSRLTVL.